A single sample gave rise to the 29 T cell receptor beta chains below, sequenced in a study of regulatory T cells in long-lasting Graves disease. According to the study, TCR beta libraries were built with iRepertoire HTBI primers and CDR3-region Arm-PCR. MiXCR was run by TCRdb on the multiplex PCR reads, yielding one entry per CDR3 protein. The table shows just over 600,000 distinct CDR3 sequences, with 15% to 20% occurring only once. The time point was: newly diagnosed GD, antithyroid drugs for less than 3 months. Researchers made the TCR library from RNA that was extracted from PBMCs. These data were likewise used in another study, on T cells in Graves' hyperthyroidism and ophthalmopathy.

The source material was peripheral blood mononuclear cells (PBMCs), sampled at new diagnosis, from a patient treated with antithyroid drugs. Every receptor here comes from a woman aged 30 to 39 with Graves disease.

This clonotype was counted at least ten times. The chain uses TRBV29-1 and TRBJ2-1; 12 bases match TRBD2. Trimming removed 6 bases from V and 12 bases from J; junction bases left unmatched: 12. The CDR3 has 14 amino acids. Germline V CDR1 and CDR2: SQVTM, ANQGSEA. The CDR3 sequence is CSVVSTSGSSGQFF. CDR3 in DNA: TGCAGCGTCGTATCGACTAGCGGGAGTAGCGGGCAGTTCTTC.

The chain combines TRBV9 with TRBJ2-1, with 7 bases matching TRBD2. V trimming: 1 base; J trimming: 4 bases; junction bases outside the gene matches: 8. The CDR3 sequence is 16 residues long. CDR1 SGDLS and CDR2 YYNGEE come from the germline V gene. CDR3 in DNA: TGTGCCAGCAGCGTATCCATAACGGGGGGATACAATGAGCAGTTCTTC. Translated: CASSVSITGGYNEQFF.

V usage is TRBV6-1 and J usage is TRBJ2-1, with 15 bases lining up with TRBD2. Germline V gene lookup returns CDR1 MNHNS and CDR2 SASEGT. J was trimmed by 6 bases and V by 6 bases; bases with no gene match: 12. The CDR3 runs 18 residues. As DNA, the CDR3 is TGTGCCAGCAGCCCAGGACTAGCGGGAGGGCCGACGGGCAATGAGCAGTTCTTC. Its protein is CASSPGLAGGPTGNEQFF.

CDR3 residues: CASSLGTSRAFF. CDR3 sequence (DNA): TGTGCCAGCAGTTTGGGGACCTCCCGAGCTTTCTTT. The V gene is TRBV6-4, the J gene TRBJ1-1; tentative D call: TRBD1 (5 bases). The V end was cut by 5 bases, the J end by 10 bases, with 14 bases between. From germline, CDR1 is MRHNA and CDR2 SNTAGT. The CDR3 totals 12 residues.

This clonotype came up many times. The genes are TRBV5-6 and TRBJ2-1, with TRBD2 identical over 10 bases. CDR3 length: 15 residues. With 3 bases clipped from V and 6 bases from J, the junction kept 6 bases outside the gene matches. In germline, CDR1 is SGHDT, CDR2 YYEEEE. DNA for the CDR3: TGTGCCAGCAGCTCGCTAGCGGGAGCTGGCAATGAGCAGTTCTTC. Protein: CASSSLAGAGNEQFF.

CDR3 nucleotides: TGCAGCGTTAATTCGGAGGCAGATACGCAGTATTTT. Translated: CSVNSEADTQYF. V usage is TRBV29-1 and J usage is TRBJ2-3; tentative D call: TRBD2 (5 bases). This CDR3 is 12 amino acids long. The germline CDR1 and CDR2 sequences are SQVTM and ANQGSEA. V was trimmed by 5 bases and J by 4 bases, leaving 10 bases between them.

This clonotype was seen repeatedly, ten times or more. V is TRBV2 and J is TRBJ1-6; TRBD1 aligns across 8 bases. Germline V gives CDR1 SNHLY, CDR2 FYNNEI. This CDR3 is built from 13 residues. The V segment lost 5 bases and the J segment 7 bases; nucleotides outside the gene matches: 1. DNA of the CDR3: TGTGCCAGCAGTCGGACAGGGAATTCACCCCTCCACTTT. Translating it yields CASSRTGNSPLHF.

The J gene is TRBJ2-7, the V gene TRBV18; either TRBD1 or TRBD2 may supply D (5 bases each). The V end was cut by 8 bases, the J end by 0 bases, with 17 bases between. The germline CDR1 and CDR2 sequences are KGHSH and LQKENI. The CDR3 length is 15 residues. The CDR3 nucleotides are TGTGCCAGCGGATCCGGGACGGTGTCCTCCTACGAGCAGTACTTC. Translation: CASGSGTVSSYEQYF.

The chain uses TRBV7-9 and TRBJ1-5, with D possibly TRBD1 on 5 matching bases. V was trimmed by 6 bases and J by 1 base, leaving 7 bases between them. The CDR3 is made up of 13 amino acids. Germline V lookup: CDR1 SEHNR, CDR2 FQNEAQ (reference sequence). The CDR3 spells CASRAGSNQPQHF. The CDR3 DNA reads as TGTGCCAGCAGGGCAGGGAGCAATCAGCCCCAGCATTTT.

This clonotype has more than one count but fewer than ten. The chain joins TRBV30 to TRBJ2-5; no reliable D call. This CDR3 comprises 14 residues. V was pared by 2 bases and J by 4 bases, with 14 bases between. Germline assignment: CDR1 GTSNPN and CDR2 SVGIG (reference sequence). CDR3 bases: TGTGCCTGGAGTATGAACAGCCTCATAGAGACCCAGTACTTC. This encodes CAWSMNSLIETQYF.

This clonotype appeared many times. The chain couples TRBV5-1 to TRBJ1-1; no reliable D call. Germline V lookup: CDR1 SGHRS, CDR2 YFSETQ. The CDR3 covers 15 residues. Trimming removed 3 bases at V and 1 base at J, with 13 bases between. Written as DNA, the CDR3 is TGCGCCAGCAGCTACTCGGGGTCTCAGAACACTGAAGCTTTCTTT. Residues: CASSYSGSQNTEAFF. The complete variable domain, with remaining parts taken from reference TRBV5-1 and TRBJ1-1, reads KAGVTQTPRYLIKTRGQQVTLSCSPISGHRSVSWYQQTPGQGLQFLFEYFSETQRNKGNFPGRFSGRQFSNSRSEMNVSTLELGDSALYLCASSYSGSQNTEAFFGQGTRLTVV.

This clonotype appeared many times. The chain links TRBV7-2 to TRBJ2-5; D remains ambiguous. The CDR3 has 13 amino acids. Germline values: CDR1 SGHTA, CDR2 FQGNSA. Trimming pared 3 bases from V and 7 bases from J, leaving 12 bases between. The CDR3, as DNA: TGTGCCAGCAGCTTGATTGTTCTCGGGACCCAGTACTTC. This encodes CASSLIVLGTQYF.

A remark on this clonotype: This could be a read error, since a much larger clone is one nucleotide away. The conserved final phenylalanine or tryptophan is absent from the CDR3, which likely points to a read error. V and J are TRBV3-1 and TRBJ2-1; D perhaps matches TRBD2 (6 bases). Looked up from germline, CDR1 is LGHDT and CDR2 is YNNKEL (reference sequence). V lost 5 bases to trimming and J lost 0 bases, with 8 bases between them. This CDR3 has 14 residues. The CDR3, as DNA: TGTGCCAGCAGCAGGGACTCCTCCTACAATGAGCAGTTCCTC. Protein sequence: CASSRDSSYNEQFL.

The table lists this clonotype with many counts. This chain uses TRBV20-1 with TRBJ1-5, with TRBD1 as a possible D gene (6 bases). V gave up 3 bases and J gave up 6 bases, with 15 bases separating them. CDR1 is DFQATT, CDR2 SNEGSKA, per germline (reference sequence). This CDR3 spans 14 amino acids. The CDR3 sequence: CSARATGGGQPQHF. The CDR3 DNA reads TGCAGTGCTAGGGCCACGGGAGGGGGTCAGCCCCAGCATTTT.

This clonotype was seen just once. The V call is TRBV27, the J call TRBJ2-7; 8 bases fit TRBD1. The CDR3 is 14 residues long. Germline V CDR1 and CDR2: MNHEY, SMNVEV (reference sequence). Trimming at V came to 5 bases and at J to 3 bases, leaving 6 bases not matched to a gene. This CDR3 is CASSASTGGYEQYF. In DNA form, the CDR3 reads TGTGCCAGCAGTGCCTCAACAGGGGGCTACGAGCAGTACTTC.

On this clonotype itself: This is likely a read error, given that the CDR3 carries no conserved phenylalanine or tryptophan at its end. The chain uses TRBV4-2 and TRBJ2-1; 10 bases agree with TRBD2. The CDR3 contains 17 residues. V dropped 0 bases and J dropped 7; count of bases not matched to a gene: 9. CDR1 and CDR2 (germline): LGHNA, YNFKEQ. CDR3 sequence: CASSQEEGLAVRNEQFL. CDR3 nucleotides: TGTGCCAGCAGCCAAGAAGAAGGACTAGCGGTTAGGAATGAGCAGTTCCTC.

This clonotype was counted at least ten times. The CDR3 spells CASSPPAVAGVDEQFF. CDR3 sequence (DNA): TGTGCCAGCAGCCCGCCTGCGGTAGCGGGAGTCGATGAGCAGTTCTTC. The rearrangement uses TRBV7-8 and TRBJ2-1, with 9 bases fitting TRBD2. With 5 bases clipped from V and 8 bases from J, the junction kept 13 bases outside the gene matches. Germline CDR1 is SGHVS and CDR2 is FQNEAQ. CDR3 size: 16 residues.

This clonotype has only a few counts. V usage is TRBV10-3 and J usage is TRBJ2-1, with 9 positions matching TRBD2. This CDR3 contains 15 residues. Germline V lookup: CDR1 ENHRY, CDR2 SYGVKD. Losses at the gene ends were 2 bases for V and 8 bases for J; bases not matched to a gene: 7. CDR3 sequence: CAISEIAGDRYEQFF. Written as DNA, the CDR3 is TGTGCCATCAGTGAGATAGCGGGGGATAGGTATGAGCAGTTCTTC.

The table lists this clonotype with many counts. The genes are TRBV28 and TRBJ2-1; D may be TRBD2 (6 bases). The CDR3 is made up of 16 amino acids. The ends were cut back, 2 bases at V and 7 bases at J, with 18 bases in the middle. The germline CDR1 and CDR2 sequences are MDHEN and SYDVKM. The CDR3 coding sequence is TGTGCCAGCAGTTTACCATCGGGAGCAAGGGGAAATGAGCAGTTCTTC. Translation: CASSLPSGARGNEQFF.

This clonotype was counted between two and nine times. The rearrangement joins TRBV5-1 to TRBJ2-2, with D hard to call. Trimming removed 0 bases at V and 6 bases at J, with 9 bases between. CDR3 size: 14 residues. Per the germline V gene, CDR1 is SGHRS and CDR2 is YFSETQ. CDR3 coding DNA: TGCGCCAGCAGCTTGGAAGGTGGCTCCGGGGAGCTGTTTTTT. This translates into CASSLEGGSGELFF. Complete variable domain (other parts from reference TRBV5-1 and TRBJ2-2): KAGVTQTPRYLIKTRGQQVTLSCSPISGHRSVSWYQQTPGQGLQFLFEYFSETQRNKGNFPGRFSGRQFSNSRSEMNVSTLELGDSALYLCASSLEGGSGELFFGEGSRLTVL.

This clonotype was seen repeatedly, ten times or more. The chain couples TRBV7-9 to TRBJ2-7; D is unresolved. This CDR3 is 15 amino acids long. V was pared by 1 base and J by 0 bases, with 10 bases between. From germline, CDR1 is SEHNR and CDR2 FQNEAQ (reference sequence). CDR3 nucleotide sequence: TGTGCCAGCAGCTTAGAGGGCGCCAGCTCCTACGAGCAGTACTTC. This translates into CASSLEGASSYEQYF.

On this clonotype: The junction does not match germline at one end; this may be a read error. The chain links TRBV12-3 or TRBV12-4 to TRBJ2-2; possible D gene TRBD2, 5 bases. The length of the CDR3 is 15 residues. CDR3 protein: CASSFLKGGTGKLFF. The CDR3 bases are TGTGCCAGCAGTTTCCTTAAGGGCGGCACCGGGAAGCTGTTTTTT.

This clonotype came up a few times. The chain recombines TRBV28 with TRBJ2-7; the match to TRBD1 covers 7 bases. This CDR3 is built from 12 residues. Unmatched junction bases numbered 4, after V lost 6 bases and J lost 5 bases. In germline, CDR1 is MDHEN, CDR2 SYDVKM. The CDR3 region is CASRVTGHEQYF. DNA for the CDR3: TGTGCCAGCAGAGTGACAGGGCACGAGCAGTACTTC.

There are many counts of this clonotype. The chain is built from TRBV12-3 or TRBV12-4 and TRBJ1-4, with a weak D call TRBD1 (5 bases). V was trimmed by 3 bases and J by 8 bases, leaving 13 bases between them. The CDR3 totals 14 residues. This CDR3 reads CASSFWGGQEKLFF. CDR3 in DNA: TGTGCCAGCAGTTTTTGGGGGGGTCAGGAAAAACTGTTTTTT.

This clonotype was observed at least ten times. This chain connects TRBV12-3 or TRBV12-4 to TRBJ1-5; D not certain. The V end was cut by 5 bases, the J end by 0 bases, with 11 bases between. CDR3 length equals 15 residues. This CDR3 reads CASSTRLLSNQPQHF. CDR3 in DNA: TGTGCCAGCAGTACTCGGCTCCTTAGCAATCAGCCCCAGCATTTT.

This clonotype was observed at least ten times. The chain links TRBV12-3 or TRBV12-4 to TRBJ2-7, with 10 bases aligning to TRBD1. Trimming cost V 6 bases and J 2 bases; bases outside gene matches: 7. The CDR3 is 15 residues long. CDR3 sequence: CASRSDRGEPYEQYF. The CDR3 DNA is TGTGCCAGCAGGTCGGACAGGGGGGAGCCCTACGAGCAGTACTTC.

This clonotype has ten or more counts. The V and J genes are TRBV28 and TRBJ2-7; 8 nucleotides align to TRBD1. V shed 5 bases, J shed 0 bases, and the junction held 6 bases outside the gene matches. Germline CDR1 is MDHEN and CDR2 is SYDVKM. This CDR3 is built from 15 residues. The CDR3 coding sequence is TGTGCCAGCAGTCCGACAGGGGAGGTCTCCTACGAGCAGTACTTC. It specifies CASSPTGEVSYEQYF.

This clonotype was picked up many times. The chain has TRBV5-1 and TRBJ2-1; 12 bases line up with TRBD2. The CDR3 is 17 residues long. J gave up 7 bases and V 9 bases, and 17 bases lay outside the gene matches. Germline CDR1 SGHRS, CDR2 YFSETQ. This CDR3 reads CATRRTAGTSGLNEQFF. In DNA, the CDR3 is TGCGCCACCCGAAGGACCGCCGGGACTAGCGGGTTGAATGAGCAGTTCTTC.

In regard to this clonotype: It may be a read error: a sequence one base away is much more abundant. CDR3 bases: TGTGCCAGCACAAGGGGACGGCAAAATCCACCCCTCCACTTT. As protein: CASTRGRQNPPLHF. The rearrangement joins TRBV28 to TRBJ1-6; tentatively, D is TRBD1 (5 bases). In germline, CDR1 is MDHEN, CDR2 SYDVKM. The CDR3 sequence is 14 residues long. The V and J ends lost 7 bases and 11 bases respectively, with 18 bases between them.